This is a list of T cell receptor beta chains from one sample in a study of blood T cell repertoires in COVID-19. TCRdb keeps only in-frame clones here, not all; method: immunoSEQ multiplex PCR. Of about 260,000 clones listed, about 86% are singletons. The sequenced material came from PBMCs or T cells enriched from blood (not recorded which). These TCRs come from a man aged 25-40 years with acute COVID-19. Both conserved end residues are part of each CDR3. D genes are given only for firm matches. Not every row has a clone size; where given, it reads once, few, many or a size class.

size: once; D: NA; J: TRBJ1-2; V: TRBV3-1/TRBV3-2; DNA: TGTGCCAGCAGCCAAGTCGCAGGGGCGCGGAATGGCTACACCTTC; CDR3: CASSQVAGARNGYTF
size: NA; D: TRBD1; J: TRBJ1-2; V: TRBV19; DNA: TGTGCCAGTCGGGGACAGGGTATAACCTATGGCTACACCTTC; CDR3: CASRGQGITYGYTF
size: NA; D: TRBD1; J: TRBJ1-2; V: TRBV16; DNA: TGTGCCAGCAGCCCGGGACAGCCAAGACCCCTTGGCTACACCTTC; CDR3: CASSPGQPRPLGYTF
size: NA; D: NA; J: TRBJ2-3; V: TRBV19; DNA: TGTGCCAGTAGTATGGGCAGGGTGTCAACAGATACGCAGTATTTT; CDR3: CASSMGRVSTDTQYF
size: NA; D: NA; J: TRBJ1-4; V: TRBV19; DNA: TGTGCCAGTAGTATAGCCTCCACAGGTGGAGAAAAACTGTTTTTT; CDR3: CASSIASTGGEKLFF
size: NA; D: TRBD2; J: TRBJ2-1; V: TRBV5-1; DNA: TGCGCCAGCAGCGGAGCGGGACTAGCGAACAATGAGCAGTTCTTC; CDR3: CASSGAGLANNEQFF
size: NA; D: NA; J: TRBJ1-1; V: TRBV11-2; DNA: TGTGCCAGCAGCTCAACGGGACAAGAAGCTTTCTTT; CDR3: CASSSTGQEAFF
size: NA; D: NA; J: TRBJ1-3; V: TRBV19; DNA: TGTGCCAGTAGTATAGGGAGATTCTCTGGAAACACCATATATTTT; CDR3: CASSIGRFSGNTIYF
size: NA; D: TRBD2; J: TRBJ2-5; V: TRBV19; DNA: TGTGCCAGTAGTGTGGGGGGGATGCTTGGCGTTACCCAGTACTTC; CDR3: CASSVGGMLGVTQYF
size: NA; D: NA; J: TRBJ2-1; V: TRBV9; DNA: TGTGCCAGCAGCGTAGTTCTGTCGGGGGACAATGAGCAGTTCTTC; CDR3: CASSVVLSGDNEQFF
size: few; D: NA; J: TRBJ1-2; V: TRBV24-1; DNA: TGTGCCACCAGTGATTATGGGGAGGGGAACTATGGCTACACCTTC; CDR3: CATSDYGEGNYGYTF
size: NA; D: NA; J: TRBJ1-2; V: TRBV30; DNA: TGTGCCTGGAGGACTCCCGGGAGGTCGGGCTACACCTTC; CDR3: CAWRTPGRSGYTF
size: NA; D: TRBD1; J: TRBJ1-2; V: TRBV18; DNA: TGTGCCAGCTCACCAGCAGGGGGCGATGGCTACACCTTC; CDR3: CASSPAGGDGYTF
size: NA; D: NA; J: TRBJ1-2; V: TRBV29-1; DNA: TGCAGCGTTGAAGTAAGAGGGACGGGAGGGATTGGCTACACCTTC; CDR3: CSVEVRGTGGIGYTF
size: NA; D: TRBD1; J: TRBJ1-5; V: TRBV6-5; DNA: TGTGCCAGCAGTCGCACAGGGGTGAATCAGCCCCAGCATTTT; CDR3: CASSRTGVNQPQHF
size: NA; D: NA; J: TRBJ1-1; V: TRBV11-3; DNA: TGTGCCAGCAGCTCGAGGCGGGTCAGCATGAACACTGAAGCTTTCTTT; CDR3: CASSSRRVSMNTEAFF
size: NA; D: NA; J: TRBJ1-1; V: TRBV19; DNA: TGTGCCAGTAGTGCGCGGGGAGACACTGAAGCTTTCTTT; CDR3: CASSARGDTEAFF
size: NA; D: TRBD1; J: TRBJ1-2; V: TRBV5-1; DNA: TGTGCCAGCAGCCCAACCTCCACCGGGACAGCCCCTGGCTATGGCTACACCTTC; CDR3: CASSPTSTGTAPGYGYTF
size: NA; D: NA; J: TRBJ1-5; V: TRBV5-6; DNA: TGTGCCAGCAGCTTGGCCCCAGGAAGCAATCAGCCCCAGCATTTT; CDR3: CASSLAPGSNQPQHF
size: few; D: NA; J: TRBJ1-5; V: TRBV19; DNA: TGTGCCAGTAGTCTCTCCGGGAACCTCAATCAGCCCCAGCATTTT; CDR3: CASSLSGNLNQPQHF
size: NA; D: TRBD2; J: TRBJ2-1; V: TRBV28; DNA: TGTGCCAGCAGTCGCCGCCTAGCGCGGGGGGGCTCCTACAATGAGCAGTTCTTC; CDR3: CASSRRLARGGSYNEQFF
size: NA; D: NA; J: TRBJ2-3; V: TRBV6-4; DNA: TGTGCCAGCCGAGGAAACCCGGGATTAGAAGATACGCAGTATTTT; CDR3: CASRGNPGLEDTQYF
size: NA; D: NA; J: TRBJ1-3; V: TRBV6-5; DNA: TGTGCCAGCAGTAATGGCGGGGCGGGAAACACCATATATTTT; CDR3: CASSNGGAGNTIYF
size: few; D: TRBD2; J: TRBJ2-4; V: TRBV5-6; DNA: TGTGCCAGCAGCTCCCCTAGCGGGAGCTCGAACATTCAGTACTTC; CDR3: CASSSPSGSSNIQYF
size: NA; D: NA; J: TRBJ1-2; V: TRBV9; DNA: TGTGCCAGCAGCGTAGCGACAGCCCCAAAGAACTATGGCTACACCTTC; CDR3: CASSVATAPKNYGYTF
size: NA; D: NA; J: TRBJ2-3; V: TRBV5-1; DNA: TGTGCCAGCAGCGCGAGCACAGATACGCAGTATTTT; CDR3: CASSASTDTQYF
size: NA; D: TRBD1; J: TRBJ1-1; V: TRBV24-1; DNA: TGTGCCACCAGTGAGGGGGGACAGGGGCAAGGCACTGAAGCTTTCTTT; CDR3: CATSEGGQGQGTEAFF
size: NA; D: NA; J: TRBJ1-1; V: TRBV12-3/TRBV12-4; DNA: TGTGCCAGCAGTTTAGAAGGGGGCACTGAAGCTTTCTTT; CDR3: CASSLEGGTEAFF
size: NA; D: TRBD1; J: TRBJ1-2; V: TRBV28; DNA: TGTGCCAGCATACTGGGGACAGGCTATGGCTACACCTTC; CDR3: CASILGTGYGYTF
size: NA; D: TRBD2; J: TRBJ2-1; V: TRBV27; DNA: TGTGCCAGCACCCCGGGGGGGTACAATGAGCAGTTCTTC; CDR3: CASTPGGYNEQFF
size: NA; D: TRBD2; J: TRBJ2-1; V: TRBV24-1; DNA: TGTGCCACCAGTGGTAGCGGGAGGTTTAATGAGCAGTTCTTC; CDR3: CATSGSGRFNEQFF
size: few; D: NA; J: TRBJ2-2; V: TRBV7-3; DNA: TGTGCCAGCAGCTCGGGACTGGCGGGGGAGCTGTTTTTT; CDR3: CASSSGLAGELFF
size: NA; D: NA; J: TRBJ1-1; V: TRBV5-4; DNA: TGTGCCAGCAGCCTAGGGCGCGGGGATATGAACACTGAAGCTTTCTTT; CDR3: CASSLGRGDMNTEAFF
size: NA; D: TRBD1; J: TRBJ2-3; V: TRBV2; DNA: TGTGCCAGCTGGGGGCAGGGGGCTAAAGATACGCAGTATTTT; CDR3: CASWGQGAKDTQYF
size: NA; D: TRBD1; J: TRBJ2-1; V: TRBV24-1; DNA: TGTGCCACCAGTGCCCTAGGGACAGGGTCCATCAATGAGCAGTTCTTC; CDR3: CATSALGTGSINEQFF
size: NA; D: NA; J: TRBJ2-5; V: TRBV5-1; DNA: TGTGCCAGCAGCTTCCAGGACCAAGAGACCCAGTACTTC; CDR3: CASSFQDQETQYF
size: NA; D: TRBD1; J: TRBJ1-2; V: TRBV14; DNA: TGTGCCAGCAGCAGGCAGGGGGTTAACTATGGCTACACCTTC; CDR3: CASSRQGVNYGYTF
size: NA; D: TRBD1; J: TRBJ1-1; V: TRBV9; DNA: TGTGCCAGCAGCGTAGTACAGGGGGTGAACACTGAAGCTTTCTTT; CDR3: CASSVVQGVNTEAFF
size: NA; D: NA; J: TRBJ1-4; V: TRBV6-5; DNA: TGTGCCAGCAGTTACGGCGGGGGGGGTAATGAAAAACTGTTTTTT; CDR3: CASSYGGGGNEKLFF
size: NA; D: TRBD1; J: TRBJ1-2; V: TRBV6-1; DNA: TGTGCCAGCAGTGAGGGGACAGCGCTCTATGGCTACACCTTC; CDR3: CASSEGTALYGYTF
size: NA; D: NA; J: TRBJ1-1; V: TRBV29-1; DNA: TGCAGCGTTGATGGTCAGGGAAGAAGCGCTGAAGCTTTCTTT; CDR3: CSVDGQGRSAEAFF